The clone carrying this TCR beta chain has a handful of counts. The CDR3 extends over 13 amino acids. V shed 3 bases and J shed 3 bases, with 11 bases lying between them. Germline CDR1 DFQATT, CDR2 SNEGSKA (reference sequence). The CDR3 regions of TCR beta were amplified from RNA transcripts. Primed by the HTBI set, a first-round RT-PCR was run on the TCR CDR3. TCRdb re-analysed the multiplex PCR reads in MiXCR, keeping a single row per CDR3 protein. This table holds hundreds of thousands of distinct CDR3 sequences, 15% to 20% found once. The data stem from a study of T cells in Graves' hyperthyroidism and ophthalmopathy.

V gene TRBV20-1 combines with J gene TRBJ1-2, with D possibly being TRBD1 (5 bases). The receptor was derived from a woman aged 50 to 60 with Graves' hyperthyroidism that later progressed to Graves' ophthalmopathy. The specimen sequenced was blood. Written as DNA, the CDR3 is TGCAGTGCTAGTCTCCCGGGGGACTATGGCTACACCTTC. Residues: CSASLPGDYGYTF.